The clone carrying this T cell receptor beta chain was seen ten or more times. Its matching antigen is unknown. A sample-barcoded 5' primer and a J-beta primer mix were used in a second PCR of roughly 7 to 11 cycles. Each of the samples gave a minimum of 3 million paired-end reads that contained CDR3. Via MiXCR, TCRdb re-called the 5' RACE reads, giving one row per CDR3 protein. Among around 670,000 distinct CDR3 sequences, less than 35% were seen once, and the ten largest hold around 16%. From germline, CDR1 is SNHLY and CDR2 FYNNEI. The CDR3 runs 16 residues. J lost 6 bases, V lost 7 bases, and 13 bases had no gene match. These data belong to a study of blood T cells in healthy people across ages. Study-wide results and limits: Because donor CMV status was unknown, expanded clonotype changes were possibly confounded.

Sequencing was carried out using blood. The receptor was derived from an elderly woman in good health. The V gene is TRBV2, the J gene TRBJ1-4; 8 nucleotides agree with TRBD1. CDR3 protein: CASIPWSRQGYEKLFF. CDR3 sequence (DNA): TGTGCCAGCATTCCGTGGTCGAGACAGGGGTATGAAAAACTGTTTTTT.